The T cell receptor (beta chain) described here comes from a study of T cells in Graves' hyperthyroidism and ophthalmopathy. TCR beta CDR3 region amplification was performed from RNA transcripts. The TCR CDR3 was amplified in a first-round RT-PCR using the HTBI primer set. TCRdb recomputed calls from the multiplex PCR reads with MiXCR, one row per CDR3 protein. The sample records under 300,000 distinct CDR3 sequences, roughly 14% being singletons. Whole-study results and caveats: Among thyroid clonotypes expanded above 0.001, most also appeared in blood.

Subjects aged 18 to 65 presented with newly diagnosed hyperthyroidism of less than 2 months' duration. This clonotype was recorded many times. The target antigen is unknown. Sample: blood. The clonotype comes from a woman between 25 and 40 years old with Graves' hyperthyroidism that later progressed to Graves' ophthalmopathy.

The CDR3 loop is CSVWDRYNNQPQHF. In DNA form, the CDR3 reads TGCAGCGTTTGGGACAGGTATAACAATCAGCCCCAGCATTTT. This chain connects TRBV29-1 to TRBJ1-5, with 8 nucleotides matching TRBD1. There are 14 residues in the CDR3. Germline V gene sequence: CDR1 SQVTM, CDR2 ANQGSEA. The V segment lost 5 bases and the J segment 3 bases; nucleotides outside the gene matches: 6. The full variable domain, with the rest looked up from reference TRBV29-1 and TRBJ1-5, is SAVISQKPSRDICQRGTSLTIQCQVDSQVTMMFWYRQQPGQSLTLIATANQGSEATYESGFVIDKFPISRPNLTFSTLTVSNMSPEDSSIYLCSVWDRYNNQPQHFGDGTRLSIL.